The rows below give T cell receptor beta chains drawn from one sample of a study of response to subunit inactivated influenza vaccine. One entry per CDR3 protein, called by TCRdb with MiXCR from the RT-PCR reads. The sample yields 450,000 to 600,000 distinct CDR3 sequences, approximately 16% seen once. The sequenced sample was CD4+ T cells sorted from PBMCs, obtained about 24 months after vaccination. All receptors come from a man aged 45 to 75 who received an inactivated influenza vaccine. Both conserved end residues are part of each CDR3. The D gene is left open where the match is weak. Clone size is given for some rows only: seen once, a few or many times, or a class if the clone is expanded.

size,J,D,V,DNA,CDR3
NA,TRBJ2-3,TRBD1,TRBV12-3/TRBV12-4,TGTGCCAGCAGTTCGTGGAGCAGGGGGGATACGCAGTATTTT,CASSSWSRGDTQYF
NA,TRBJ1-5,TRBD1,TRBV9,TGTGCCAGCAGCGTAGGGACAGGAAGCAATCAGCCCCAGCATTTT,CASSVGTGSNQPQHF
few,TRBJ1-4,NA,TRBV3-1,TGTGCCAGCAGCGTTGGATTTACAACTAATGAAAAACTGTTTTTT,CASSVGFTTNEKLFF
few,TRBJ2-1,NA,TRBV6-6,TGTGCCAGCAGTACCCCCTACAATGAGCAGTTCTTC,CASSTPYNEQFF
few,TRBJ1-2,TRBD1,TRBV11-1,TGTGCCAGCAGCCTTATCGGGACAGGCCCACTCCTTAACTATGGCTACACCTTC,CASSLIGTGPLLNYGYTF
NA,TRBJ2-3,NA,TRBV20-1,TGCAGTGCTACGGACAGTGTGTTCACAGATACGCAGTATTTT,CSATDSVFTDTQYF
NA,TRBJ2-1,TRBD2,TRBV7-2,TGTGCCAGCAGCTTATCTCTAGCGGGAGGAGTTGAGCAGTTCTTC,CASSLSLAGGVEQFF
NA,TRBJ2-7,NA,TRBV20-1,TGCAGTGCTAGGAGTACAGGGACTCTCTACGAGCAGTACTTC,CSARSTGTLYEQYF
few,TRBJ1-1,NA,TRBV5-5,TGTGCCAGCAGCTTGGATATCAGGCCGGGCTCTGGCACTGAAGCTTTCTTT,CASSLDIRPGSGTEAFF
many,TRBJ2-1,NA,TRBV12-3/TRBV12-4,TGTGCCAGCAGTACGACTAGGGTCTCCTACAATGAGCAGTTCTTC,CASSTTRVSYNEQFF
few,TRBJ2-1,NA,TRBV3-1,TGTGCCAGCAGCCAAGGTTTAGACAATGAGCAGTTCTTC,CASSQGLDNEQFF
NA,TRBJ2-6,NA,TRBV30,TGTGCCTGGAGTCCCAACGGGAACGTCCTGACTTTC,CAWSPNGNVLTF
NA,TRBJ2-2,NA,TRBV28,TGTGCCAGCAGTTTATACAGGGTGAACACCGGGGAGCTGTTTTTT,CASSLYRVNTGELFF
NA,TRBJ2-5,NA,TRBV7-2,TGTGCCAGCAGCCTCTCGGCCCTAGAGGGGACCCAGTACTTC,CASSLSALEGTQYF
NA,TRBJ2-7,NA,TRBV2,TGTGCCAGCAGTGAGACCCCCGGGACAAATTACGAGCAGTACTTC,CASSETPGTNYEQYF
NA,TRBJ1-1,NA,TRBV27,TGTGCCAGCAGTTGGGTCGGACGGGAAAACACTGAAGCTTTCTTT,CASSWVGRENTEAFF
NA,TRBJ2-1,TRBD2,TRBV4-2,TGTGCCAGCAGCCCGCTAGCGGGAGGACTCAATGAGCAGTTCTTC,CASSPLAGGLNEQFF
NA,TRBJ2-6,NA,TRBV27,TGTGCCAGCAGCCACGGTAGGGCTGGGGCCAACGTCCTGACTTTC,CASSHGRAGANVLTF
few,TRBJ2-1,TRBD2,TRBV4-3,TGCGCCAGCAGCCAAGTGATCGGGGGGAATGAGCAGTTCTTC,CASSQVIGGNEQFF
NA,TRBJ2-3,NA,TRBV27,TGTGCCAGCAGTTCGCCCCATCAGGGGAGAACTACGCAGTATTTT,CASSSPHQGRTTQYF
NA,TRBJ2-5,TRBD1,TRBV29-1,TGCAGCGACCGGACAGGGGGAGAGACCCAGTACTTC,CSDRTGGETQYF
NA,TRBJ2-5,NA,TRBV4-3,TGCGCCAGCAGCCAAGGACAGGCCGAGGGAGAGACCCAGTACTTC,CASSQGQAEGETQYF
few,TRBJ2-1,NA,TRBV20-1,TGCAGTGCTAGCGTGGTCAGCGATGAGCAGTTCTTC,CSASVVSDEQFF
NA,TRBJ1-1,TRBD1,TRBV5-5,TGTGCCAGCAGCTCCGGACAGGGGGTGAACACTGAAGCTTTCTTT,CASSSGQGVNTEAFF
NA,TRBJ2-1,TRBD2,TRBV7-2,TGTGCCAGCTTTTCTCAGCGGGGGAACAATGAGCAGTTCTTC,CASFSQRGNNEQFF
NA,TRBJ1-1,NA,TRBV6-6,TGTGCCAGCAGAGGGGAAATGAACACTGAAGCTTTCTTT,CASRGEMNTEAFF
few,TRBJ2-1,NA,TRBV20-1,TGCAGTGCCCAACAGACCCACTCCTACAATGAGCAGTTCTTC,CSAQQTHSYNEQFF
few,TRBJ2-5,NA,TRBV24-1,TGTGCCACCAGTGATTCGACCCGATTCCCCTCGGAGACCCAGTACTTC,CATSDSTRFPSETQYF